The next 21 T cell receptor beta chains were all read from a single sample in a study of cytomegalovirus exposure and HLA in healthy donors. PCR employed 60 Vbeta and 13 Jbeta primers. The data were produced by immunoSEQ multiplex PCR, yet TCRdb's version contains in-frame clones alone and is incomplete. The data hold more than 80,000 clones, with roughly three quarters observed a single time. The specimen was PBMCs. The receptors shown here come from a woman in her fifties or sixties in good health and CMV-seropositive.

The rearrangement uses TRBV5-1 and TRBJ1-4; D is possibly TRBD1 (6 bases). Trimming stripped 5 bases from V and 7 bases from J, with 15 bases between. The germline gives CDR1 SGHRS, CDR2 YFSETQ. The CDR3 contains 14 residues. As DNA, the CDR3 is TGCGCCAGCAGTATACAGGGAGGGGGTGAAAAACTGTTTTTT. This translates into CASSIQGGGEKLFF. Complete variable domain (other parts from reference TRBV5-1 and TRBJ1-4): KAGVTQTPRYLIKTRGQQVTLSCSPISGHRSVSWYQQTPGQGLQFLFEYFSETQRNKGNFPGRFSGRQFSNSRSEMNVSTLELGDSALYLCASSIQGGGEKLFFGSGTQLSVL.

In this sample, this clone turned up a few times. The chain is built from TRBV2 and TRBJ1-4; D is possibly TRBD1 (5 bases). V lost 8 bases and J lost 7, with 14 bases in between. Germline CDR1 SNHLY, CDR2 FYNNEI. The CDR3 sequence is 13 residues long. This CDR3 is CASGSGRIEKLFF. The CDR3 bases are TGTGCCAGCGGGTCAGGGCGCATTGAAAAACTGTTTTTT.

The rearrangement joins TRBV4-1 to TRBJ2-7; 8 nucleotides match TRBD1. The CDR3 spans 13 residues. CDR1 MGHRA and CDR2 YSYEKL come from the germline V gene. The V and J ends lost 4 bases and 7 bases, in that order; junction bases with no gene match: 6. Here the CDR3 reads CASSRTGIWEQYF. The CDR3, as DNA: TGCGCCAGCAGCCGGACAGGGATTTGGGAGCAGTACTTC.

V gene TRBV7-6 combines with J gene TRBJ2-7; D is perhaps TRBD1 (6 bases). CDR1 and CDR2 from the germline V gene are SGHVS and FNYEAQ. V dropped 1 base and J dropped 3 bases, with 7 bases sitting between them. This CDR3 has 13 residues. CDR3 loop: CASSLEQGYEQYF. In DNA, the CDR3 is TGTGCCAGCAGCTTAGAACAGGGCTACGAGCAGTACTTC. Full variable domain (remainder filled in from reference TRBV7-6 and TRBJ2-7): GAGVSQSPRYKVTKRGQDVALRCDPISGHVSLYWYRQALGQGPEFLTYFNYEAQQDKSGLPNDRFSAERPEGSISTLTIQRTEQRDSAMYRCASSLEQGYEQYFGPGTRLTVT.

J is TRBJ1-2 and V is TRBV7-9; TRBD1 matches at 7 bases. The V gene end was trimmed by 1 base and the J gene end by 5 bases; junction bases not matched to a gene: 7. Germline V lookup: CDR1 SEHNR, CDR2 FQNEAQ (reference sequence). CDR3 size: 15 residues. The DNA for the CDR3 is TGTGCCAGCAGCTTAGGGATGACAGGGATGTATGGCTACACCTTC. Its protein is CASSLGMTGMYGYTF.

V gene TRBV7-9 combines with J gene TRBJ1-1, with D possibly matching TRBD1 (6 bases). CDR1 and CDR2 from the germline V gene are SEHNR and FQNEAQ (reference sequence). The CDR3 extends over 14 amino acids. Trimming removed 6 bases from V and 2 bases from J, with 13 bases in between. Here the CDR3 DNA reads TGTGCCAGCAGACCAACAGGGATTAACACTGAAGCTTTCTTT. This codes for CASRPTGINTEAFF. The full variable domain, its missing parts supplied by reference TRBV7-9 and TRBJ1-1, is DTGVSQNPRHKITKRGQNVTFRCDPISEHNRLYWYRQTLGQGPEFLTYFQNEAQLEKSRLLSDRFSAERPKGSFSTLEIQRTEQGDSAMYLCASRPTGINTEAFFGQGTRLTVV.

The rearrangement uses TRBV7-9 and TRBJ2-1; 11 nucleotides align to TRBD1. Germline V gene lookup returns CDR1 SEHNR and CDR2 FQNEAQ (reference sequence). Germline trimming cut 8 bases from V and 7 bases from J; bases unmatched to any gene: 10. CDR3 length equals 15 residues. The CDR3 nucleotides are TGTGCCAGCGACCCGGTGGGGACAGGGGGTAATGAGCAGTTCTTC. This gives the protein CASDPVGTGGNEQFF.

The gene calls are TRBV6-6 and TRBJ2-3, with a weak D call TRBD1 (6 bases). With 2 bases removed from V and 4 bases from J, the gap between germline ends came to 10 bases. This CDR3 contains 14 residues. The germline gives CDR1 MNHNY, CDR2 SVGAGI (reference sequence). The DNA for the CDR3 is TGTGCCAGCAGTTACCTTGACAGGCCAGATACGCAGTATTTT. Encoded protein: CASSYLDRPDTQYF.

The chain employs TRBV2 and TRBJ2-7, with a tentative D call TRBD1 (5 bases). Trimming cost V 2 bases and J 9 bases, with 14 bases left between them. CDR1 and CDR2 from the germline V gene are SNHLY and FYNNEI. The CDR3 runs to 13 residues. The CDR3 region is CASSEPGPRTQYF. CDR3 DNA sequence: TGTGCCAGCAGTGAACCAGGGCCGAGGACGCAGTACTTC.

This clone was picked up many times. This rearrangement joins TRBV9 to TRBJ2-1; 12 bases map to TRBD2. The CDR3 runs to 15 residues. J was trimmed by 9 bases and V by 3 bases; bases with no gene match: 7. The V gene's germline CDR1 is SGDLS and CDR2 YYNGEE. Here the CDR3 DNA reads TGTGCCAGCAGCGCAAGACTAGCGGGGGCCTCTGAGCAGTTCTTC. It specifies CASSARLAGASEQFF.

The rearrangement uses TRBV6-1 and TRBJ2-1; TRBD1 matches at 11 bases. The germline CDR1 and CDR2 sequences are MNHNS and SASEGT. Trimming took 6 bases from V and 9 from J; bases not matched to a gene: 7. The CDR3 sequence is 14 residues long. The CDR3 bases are TGTGCCAGCAGAACCGGGACAGGGGGTGGTGAGCAGTTCTTC. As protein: CASRTGTGGGEQFF.

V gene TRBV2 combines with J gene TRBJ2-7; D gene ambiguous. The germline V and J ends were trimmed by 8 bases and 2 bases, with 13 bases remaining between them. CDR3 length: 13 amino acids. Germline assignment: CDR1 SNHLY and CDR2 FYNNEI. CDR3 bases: TGTGCCAGCGCCTATTTTTCAACCTACGAGCAGTACTTC. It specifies CASAYFSTYEQYF.

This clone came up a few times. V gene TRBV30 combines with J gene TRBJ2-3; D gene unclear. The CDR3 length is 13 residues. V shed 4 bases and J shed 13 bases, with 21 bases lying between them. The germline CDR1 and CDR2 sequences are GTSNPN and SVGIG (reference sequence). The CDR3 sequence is CAWTQYESSEKYF. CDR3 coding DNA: TGTGCCTGGACCCAATACGAGAGTTCTGAAAAGTATTTT.

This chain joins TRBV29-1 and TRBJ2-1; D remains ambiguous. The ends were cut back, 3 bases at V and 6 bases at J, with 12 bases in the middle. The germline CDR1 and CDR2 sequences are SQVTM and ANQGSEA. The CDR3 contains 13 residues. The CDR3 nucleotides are TGCAGCGTTGAGGTCCAATCGGGCAATGAGCAGTTCTTC. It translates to CSVEVQSGNEQFF.

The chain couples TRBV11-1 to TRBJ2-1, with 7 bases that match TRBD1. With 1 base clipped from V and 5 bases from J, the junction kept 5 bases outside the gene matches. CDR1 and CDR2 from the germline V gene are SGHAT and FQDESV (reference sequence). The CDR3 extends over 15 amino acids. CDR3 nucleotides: TGTGCCAGCAGCTTAGAACAGGGGCGGAACAATGAGCAGTTCTTC. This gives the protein CASSLEQGRNNEQFF. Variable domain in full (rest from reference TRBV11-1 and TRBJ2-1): EAEVAQSPRYKITEKSQAVAFWCDPISGHATLYWYRQILGQGPELLVQFQDESVVDDSQLPKDRFSAERLKGVDSTLKIQPAELGDSAMYLCASSLEQGRNNEQFFGPGTRLTVL.

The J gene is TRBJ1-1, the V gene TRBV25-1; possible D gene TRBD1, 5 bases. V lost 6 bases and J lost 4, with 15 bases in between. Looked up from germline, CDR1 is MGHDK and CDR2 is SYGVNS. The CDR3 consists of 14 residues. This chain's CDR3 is CASRDTQLGTEAFF. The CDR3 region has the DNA TGTGCCAGCAGGGACACACAACTCGGCACTGAAGCTTTCTTT. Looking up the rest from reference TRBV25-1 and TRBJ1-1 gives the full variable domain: EADIYQTPRYLVIGTGKKITLECSQTMGHDKMYWYQQDPGMELHLIHYSYGVNSTEKGDLSSESTVSRIRTEHFPLTLESARPSHTSQYLCASRDTQLGTEAFFGQGTRLTVV.

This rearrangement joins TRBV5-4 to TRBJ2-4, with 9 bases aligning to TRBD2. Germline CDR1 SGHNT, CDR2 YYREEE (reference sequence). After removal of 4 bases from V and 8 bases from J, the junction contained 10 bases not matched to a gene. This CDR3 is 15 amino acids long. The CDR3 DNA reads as TGTGCCAGCAGCCCTGGGGGACTAGCCCAGGACATTCAGTACTTC. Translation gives CASSPGGLAQDIQYF.

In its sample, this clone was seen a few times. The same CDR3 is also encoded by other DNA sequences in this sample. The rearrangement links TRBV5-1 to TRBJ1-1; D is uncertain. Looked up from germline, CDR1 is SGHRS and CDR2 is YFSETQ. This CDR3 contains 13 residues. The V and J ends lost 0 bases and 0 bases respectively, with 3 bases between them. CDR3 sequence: CASSLAVNTEAFF. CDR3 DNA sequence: TGCGCCAGCAGCTTGGCAGTGAACACTGAAGCTTTCTTT.

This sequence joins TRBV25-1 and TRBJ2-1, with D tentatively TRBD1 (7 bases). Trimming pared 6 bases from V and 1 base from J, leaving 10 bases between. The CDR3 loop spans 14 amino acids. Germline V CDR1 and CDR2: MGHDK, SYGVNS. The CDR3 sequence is CASRPGGSYNEQFF. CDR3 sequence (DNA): TGTGCCAGCAGGCCAGGGGGGTCCTACAATGAGCAGTTCTTC.

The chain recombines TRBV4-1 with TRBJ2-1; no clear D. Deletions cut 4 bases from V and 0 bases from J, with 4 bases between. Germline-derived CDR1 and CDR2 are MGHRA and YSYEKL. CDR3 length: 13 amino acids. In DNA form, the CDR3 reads TGCGCCAGCAGCCTGAGCTCCTACAATGAGCAGTTCTTC. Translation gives CASSLSSYNEQFF.

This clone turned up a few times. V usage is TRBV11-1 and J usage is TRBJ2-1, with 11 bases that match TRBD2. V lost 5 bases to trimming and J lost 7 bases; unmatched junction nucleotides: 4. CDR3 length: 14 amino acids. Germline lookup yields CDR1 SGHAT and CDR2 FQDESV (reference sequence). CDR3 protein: CASSLGLAENEQFF. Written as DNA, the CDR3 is TGTGCCAGCAGCCTGGGACTAGCGGAGAATGAGCAGTTCTTC.